This T cell receptor (beta chain) emerged from a study of T-cell reconstitution after alpha-beta-depleted transplantation in children. CDR1 is DFQATT and CDR2 is SNEGSKA in the germline V gene (reference sequence). The CDR3 length is 13 residues. V was shortened by 8 bases and J by 7 bases, with 18 bases between the two germline ends. Molecular barcoding with unique molecular identifiers was used for the TCRbeta library. Using its own MiXCR run on the PCR reads, TCRdb lists one record per CDR3 protein. The data contain about 460,000 distinct CDR3 sequences, around 12% of them singletons. Ten or more counts support this clonotype.

The gene calls are TRBV20-1 and TRBJ2-1; D remains ambiguous. The clonotype originates from a human donor who donated a stem cell graft to a child with combined immunodeficiency. Here the sequenced sample was PBMCs from the stem cell graft donor, taken from the stem cell graft. The CDR3 coding sequence is TGCAGTACCAGACTCTCCATTTTAAATGAGCAGTTCTTC. Translation: CSTRLSILNEQFF.